This T cell receptor beta chain emerged from a study of T cell repertoires in cytomegalovirus infection. Study-wide context: Recently identified HLA-C-restricted and well-studied HLA-B-restricted CMV epitopes were used.

Overall study findings and caveats: The cumulative frequency of public TCR beta families identified carriers of CMV plus the relevant HLA.

J gave up 5 bases and V 5 bases, and 25 bases lay outside the gene matches. Germline V gives CDR1 SGHVS, CDR2 FNYEAQ. CDR3 length: 21 amino acids. This clonotype occurred many times. What it recognizes is unknown. TCRdb passed the reads through MiXCR, listing each CDR3 protein once. In the table there are roughly 80,000 distinct CDR3 sequences, 20% to 30% of which are singletons. The chain has TRBV7-6 and TRBJ1-1; 11 bases fit TRBD1. The sample in question was CD8+ T cells from cultured PBMCs, obtained from culture after CMV antigen stimulation. The TCR sequence derives from a human donor in good health (CMV status not recorded). Some clones in this sample may be carry-over from other donors' samples. The CDR3 bases are TGTGCCAGCAGCCTGAGGGGGTCGATCCGGGACAGGGGGAACGAGGGGACTGAAGCTTTCTTT. Protein: CASSLRGSIRDRGNEGTEAFF.